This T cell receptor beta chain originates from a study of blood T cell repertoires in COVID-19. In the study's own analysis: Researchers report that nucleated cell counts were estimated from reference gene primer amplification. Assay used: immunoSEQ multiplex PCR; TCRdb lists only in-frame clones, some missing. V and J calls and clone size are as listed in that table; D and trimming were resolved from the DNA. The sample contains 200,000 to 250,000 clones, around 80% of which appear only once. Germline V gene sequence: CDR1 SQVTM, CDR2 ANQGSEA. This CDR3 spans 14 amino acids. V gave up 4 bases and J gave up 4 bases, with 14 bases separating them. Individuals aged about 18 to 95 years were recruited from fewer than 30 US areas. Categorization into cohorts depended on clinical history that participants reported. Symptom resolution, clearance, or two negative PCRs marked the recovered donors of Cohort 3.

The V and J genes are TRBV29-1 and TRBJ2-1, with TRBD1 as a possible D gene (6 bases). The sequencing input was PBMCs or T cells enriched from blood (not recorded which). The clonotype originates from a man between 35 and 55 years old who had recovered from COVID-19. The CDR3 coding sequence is TGCAGCGTTGTTACAGGGCCCCTTTACAATGAGCAGTTCTTC. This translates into CSVVTGPLYNEQFF.